The 25 T cell receptor beta chains given below trace back to one sample, sequenced in a study of CD8+ T cells in alopecia areata. cDNA reverse transcribed from extracted RNA served as the sequencing template. Generated by immunoSEQ multiplex PCR, the TCRdb table keeps only in-frame clones and is missing some. Of around 35,000 clones in the sample, about 60% are singletons; the top ten hold roughly 37%. The sample consisted of NKG2D-high CD8+ T cells sorted from blood. The receptors derive from a human donor with alopecia areata.

This clone was seen a few times. The CDR3 loop is CSVEVRGGGYTF. The CDR3 region has the DNA TGCAGCGTTGAAGTTAGGGGTGGAGGCTACACCTTC. The chain is built from TRBV29-1 and TRBJ1-2, with D possibly TRBD1 on 5 matching bases. The V end lost 1 base, the J end lost 8 bases, and 11 bases lay between the germline ends. CDR1 and CDR2 from the germline V gene are SQVTM and ANQGSEA. The CDR3 sequence is 12 residues long. Full variable domain (missing parts from reference TRBV29-1 and TRBJ1-2): SAVISQKPSRDICQRGTSLTIQCQVDSQVTMMFWYRQQPGQSLTLIATANQGSEATYESGFVIDKFPISRPNLTFSTLTVSNMSPEDSSIYLCSVEVRGGGYTFGSGTRLTVV.

This clone was recorded a few times. V gene TRBV28 combines with J gene TRBJ2-3, with D uncertain. Trimming cost V 10 bases and J 2 bases, with 13 bases left between them. The germline V gene encodes CDR1 MDHEN and CDR2 SYDVKM. The CDR3 consists of 13 residues. Written as DNA, the CDR3 is TGTGCCACCGTTCGGAGCATCACAGATACGCAGTATTTT. It is translated as CATVRSITDTQYF.

V usage is TRBV6-5 and J usage is TRBJ1-2, with TRBD1 identical over 7 bases. The junction had 6 bases not matched to a gene; V was cut back by 6 bases and J by 8 bases. Germline CDR1 is MNHEY and CDR2 is SVGAGI. The CDR3 is 12 amino acids. CDR3 coding DNA: TGTGCCAGCAGACCCAACAGGGGCGGCTACACCTTC. Translation: CASRPNRGGYTF.

The chain is built from TRBV4-1 and TRBJ2-7, with D perhaps matching TRBD2 (6 bases). V was cut by 1 base and J by 2 bases, with 9 bases left in between. This CDR3 contains 14 residues. CDR1 and CDR2 (germline): MGHRA, YSYEKL. The CDR3 DNA sequence: TGCGCCAGCAGCCAAGGGGAGGTTACCTACGAGCAGTACTTC. Its translation is CASSQGEVTYEQYF.

The rearrangement joins TRBV5-1 to TRBJ2-7, with 8 bases lining up with TRBD2. CDR1 SGHRS and CDR2 YFSETQ come from the germline V gene. The CDR3 has 15 residues. V was pared by 0 bases and J by 3 bases, with 5 bases of the junction left unmatched. The DNA of the CDR3 is TGCGCCAGCAGCTTGGAACTAGCGGAGATCTACGAGCAGTACTTC. It is translated as CASSLELAEIYEQYF.

The V call is TRBV30, the J call TRBJ1-5; tentative D call: TRBD1 (5 bases). V shed 0 bases and J shed 1 base, with 10 bases lying between them. The length of the CDR3 is 15 residues. CDR1 and CDR2 (germline): GTSNPN, SVGIG (reference sequence). CDR3 sequence reads: CAWSVLRGSNQPQHF. CDR3 DNA sequence: TGTGCCTGGAGTGTTCTACGGGGGAGCAATCAGCCCCAGCATTTT.

The CDR3 DNA is TGTGCCAGCAGCTTAGTGAGCGGGAGAATCGACAATGAGCAGTTCTTC. Translated: CASSLVSGRIDNEQFF. V and J are TRBV7-3 and TRBJ2-1, with TRBD2 identical over 8 bases. The germline V gene encodes CDR1 SGHTA and CDR2 FQGTGA. The CDR3 totals 16 residues. V was clipped by 2 bases and J by 5 bases; unmatched bases: 8.

V is TRBV5-6 and J is TRBJ2-5; D is undetermined. Trimming took off 0 bases at V and 14 bases at J, with 5 bases between the two ends. Germline CDR1 and CDR2: SGHDT and YYEEEE. There are 9 residues in the CDR3. The CDR3 coding sequence is TGTGCCAGCAGCTTGGATCTCTACTTC. It codes for CASSLDLYF.

This clone was counted only a few times. CDR3: CASSMGLDGYTF. CDR3 sequence (DNA): TGTGCCAGTAGTATGGGTTTGGATGGCTACACCTTC. The rearrangement uses TRBV19 and TRBJ1-2; D is unresolved. V gave up 3 bases and J gave up 6 bases, with 8 bases separating them. The CDR3 is 12 amino acids. Germline CDR1 LNHDA, CDR2 SQIVND (reference sequence).

This clone is labeled as medium-sized (0.01 to 0.1%). V usage is TRBV7-9 and J usage is TRBJ2-3, with 8 bases fitting TRBD2. The CDR3 runs to 17 residues. CDR1 SEHNR and CDR2 FQNEAQ come from the germline V gene (reference sequence). Trimming removed 4 bases from V and 4 bases from J; junction bases left unmatched: 13. Here the CDR3 DNA reads TGTGCCAGCAGCTCGACACTTAGCGGGGCCTCTCCAGATACGCAGTATTTT. Amino acids: CASSSTLSGASPDTQYF.

The chain links TRBV5-1 to TRBJ2-7; D unresolved. V lost 3 bases to trimming and J lost 3 bases, with 13 bases between them. Germline loops: CDR1 SGHRS, CDR2 YFSETQ. The CDR3 is 14 amino acids. CDR3 region: CASSSSRVGYEQYF. Written as DNA, the CDR3 is TGCGCCAGCAGCTCGTCACGGGTGGGCTACGAGCAGTACTTC.

The CDR3 DNA reads as TGTGCCACCAGCAGACCTTCGACCTCAGGGGCCTACAATGAGCAGTTCTTC. Its protein is CATSRPSTSGAYNEQFF. The chain employs TRBV15 and TRBJ2-1; a weak D match, TRBD1 (6 bases). This CDR3 spans 17 amino acids. Per germline, CDR1 LNHNV and CDR2 YYDKDF (reference sequence). V lost 2 bases, J lost 2 bases, and 16 bases lay in between.

This clone showed up just once. In DNA, the CDR3 is TGTGCCAGCAGGTACAGGGACACTGAAGCTTTCTTT. This codes for CASRYRDTEAFF. J is TRBJ1-1 and V is TRBV6-5; maybe TRBD1 (6 bases). V was cut by 6 bases and J by 3 bases, with 8 bases left in between. The CDR3 covers 12 residues. From germline, CDR1 is MNHEY and CDR2 SVGAGI.

The V and J genes are TRBV25-1 and TRBJ2-5; maybe TRBD2 (7 bases). This CDR3 comprises 14 residues. V was pared by 8 bases and J by 5 bases, with 18 bases between. CDR1 is MGHDK and CDR2 is SYGVNS in the germline V gene. CDR3 DNA: TGTGCCAGCCTGGGGGGGGCCTCTTGGGAGACCCAGTACTTC. It translates to CASLGGASWETQYF.

The chain employs TRBV11-2 and TRBJ2-7; possible D gene TRBD2, 6 bases. The CDR3 consists of 13 residues. Trimming cost V 5 bases and J 1 base, with 9 bases left between them. The V gene's germline CDR1 is SGHAT and CDR2 FQNNGV. CDR3: CASSGRGSYEQYF. CDR3 in DNA: TGTGCCAGCAGCGGTCGGGGGTCCTACGAGCAGTACTTC.

This chain connects TRBV27 to TRBJ1-1; no firm D call. The V and J ends lost 1 base and 7 bases respectively, with 10 bases between them. This CDR3 region has 13 residues. Per germline, CDR1 MNHEY and CDR2 SMNVEV (reference sequence). The CDR3 coding sequence is TGTGCCAGCAGTTTATACAGTATGAATGAAGCTTTCTTT. Protein sequence: CASSLYSMNEAFF.

This clone was recorded a few times. V is TRBV14 and J is TRBJ1-2; D unclear. This CDR3 spans 17 amino acids. Germline V gene sequence: CDR1 SGHDN, CDR2 FVKESK. V shed 1 base and J shed 4 bases, with 19 bases lying between them. CDR3 sequence reads: CASSQGLNRPTPYGYTF. For the CDR3, the DNA is TGTGCCAGCAGCCAAGGCCTGAACAGACCTACTCCCTATGGCTACACCTTC.

The genes are TRBV25-1 and TRBJ2-5, with D possibly matching TRBD2 (5 bases). The CDR3 sequence is 13 residues long. The germline gives CDR1 MGHDK, CDR2 SYGVNS. V was clipped by 8 bases and J by 5 bases, with 15 bases between them. CDR3 nucleotide sequence: TGTGCCAGCTCCCGAGAGGGTAGCGAGACCCAGTACTTC. This translates into CASSREGSETQYF.

The chain joins TRBV13 to TRBJ2-7; 13 nucleotides match TRBD2. Germline CDR1 and CDR2: PRHDT and FYEKMQ (reference sequence). The V gene end was trimmed by 5 bases and the J gene end by 1 base; junction bases not matched to a gene: 8. The CDR3 has 17 amino acids. For the CDR3, the DNA is TGTGCCAGCAGCGGACGGACTAGCGGGAGTTGGTCCTACGAGCAGTACTTC. It encodes CASSGRTSGSWSYEQYF. Drawing the rest from reference TRBV13 and TRBJ2-7, the complete variable domain is AAGVIQSPRHLIKEKRETATLKCYPIPRHDTVYWYQQGPGQDPQFLISFYEKMQSDKGSIPDRFSAQQFSDYHSELNMSSLELGDSALYFCASSGRTSGSWSYEQYFGPGTRLTVT.

The sample holds a few counts of this clone. The chain joins TRBV7-9 to TRBJ1-4, with D tentatively TRBD1 (6 bases). CDR1 and CDR2 (germline): SEHNR, FQNEAQ (reference sequence). This CDR3 has 15 amino acids. V gave up 2 bases and J gave up 3 bases, with 10 bases separating them. The CDR3 bases are TGTGCCAGCAGCTTAAGTGAGGGGGCTAATGAAAAACTGTTTTTT. Its protein is CASSLSEGANEKLFF. The full variable domain, with the rest looked up from reference TRBV7-9 and TRBJ1-4, is DTGVSQNPRHKITKRGQNVTFRCDPISEHNRLYWYRQTLGQGPEFLTYFQNEAQLEKSRLLSDRFSAERPKGSFSTLEIQRTEQGDSAMYLCASSLSEGANEKLFFGSGTQLSVL.

The gene calls are TRBV13 and TRBJ2-1; 10 nucleotides agree with TRBD1. J gave up 7 bases and V 5 bases, and 8 bases lay outside the gene matches. In germline, CDR1 is PRHDT, CDR2 FYEKMQ (reference sequence). The CDR3 spans 15 residues. In DNA form, the CDR3 reads TGTGCCAGCAGCCCATCTGGGACAGGGGTTAATGAGCAGTTCTTC. As protein: CASSPSGTGVNEQFF.

The genes are TRBV7-9 and TRBJ2-1; 7 bases are shared with TRBD1. CDR3 length equals 14 residues. Unmatched junction bases numbered 9, after V lost 4 bases and J lost 9 bases. Germline assignment: CDR1 SEHNR and CDR2 FQNEAQ (reference sequence). The CDR3 reads CASSSFTGEGEQFF. The CDR3 DNA follows: TGTGCCAGCAGCTCTTTTACAGGGGAAGGTGAGCAGTTCTTC.

This chain uses TRBV23-1 with TRBJ2-6; TRBD1 agrees at 8 bases. TRBV23-1 is annotated as an ORF whose role is uncertain. V was clipped by 4 bases and J by 0 bases; unmatched bases: 17. CDR3 length: 21 amino acids. The CDR3 protein is CASSPQVQGAFRVSGANVLTF. The CDR3 DNA reads as TGCGCCAGCAGTCCGCAGGTGCAGGGGGCCTTCCGTGTCTCTGGGGCCAACGTCCTGACTTTC.

The chain carries TRBV5-1 and TRBJ2-7; tentative D call: TRBD1 (6 bases). CDR3 length equals 14 residues. Germline values: CDR1 SGHRS, CDR2 YFSETQ. V lost 4 bases and J lost 4, with 15 bases in between. CDR3 sequence: CASSTGQGPYEQYF. CDR3 nucleotides: TGCGCCAGCAGCACGGGACAAGGACCATACGAGCAGTACTTC.

The gene calls are TRBV9 and TRBJ2-2; D not certain. The germline V and J ends were trimmed by 1 base and 5 bases, with 6 bases remaining between them. CDR3 length: 13 residues. Germline V lookup: CDR1 SGDLS, CDR2 YYNGEE. The CDR3 sequence: CASSVQTTGELFF. As DNA, the CDR3 is TGTGCCAGCAGCGTACAAACGACCGGGGAGCTGTTTTTT.